The next 27 T cell receptor beta chains were all read from a single sample in a study of cytomegalovirus exposure and HLA in healthy donors. With 60 Vbeta and 13 Jbeta primers, the PCR was carried out. Produced via immunoSEQ multiplex PCR; TCRdb's table is partial and in-frame only. The table lists around 130,000 clones, over 75% of them singletons. Sequencing was done on a sample of PBMCs. All receptors derive from a woman aged 40 to 49 in good health and CMV-seronegative.

This clone was seen only a few times. The rearrangement uses TRBV19 and TRBJ2-2; 8 nucleotides agree with TRBD1. Germline CDR1 and CDR2: LNHDA and SQIVND (reference sequence). With V trimmed by 4 bases and J by 1 base, 5 bases remained unmatched. CDR3 size: 16 residues. Written as DNA, the CDR3 is TGTGCCAGTAGTAACCTCGGGACAGGGAACACCGGGGAGCTGTTTTTT. This sequence encodes CASSNLGTGNTGELFF.

V usage is TRBV4-2 and J usage is TRBJ2-3, with 12 positions matching TRBD2. The CDR3 extends over 19 amino acids. The junction had 13 bases not matched to a gene; V was cut back by 4 bases and J by 2 bases. Germline V lookup: CDR1 LGHNA, CDR2 YNFKEQ. CDR3 amino acids: CASSLTLETSGRNTDTQYF. The CDR3 DNA is TGTGCCAGCAGCCTCACCCTCGAAACTAGCGGGAGGAACACAGATACGCAGTATTTT.

The gene calls are TRBV7-9 and TRBJ2-5; possible D gene TRBD2, 5 bases. CDR3 length: 15 amino acids. V lost 6 bases and J lost 1, with 15 bases in between. Per the germline V gene, CDR1 is SEHNR and CDR2 is FQNEAQ (reference sequence). The CDR3 protein is CASSQMFGVQETQYF. In nucleotides, the CDR3 is TGTGCCAGCAGTCAGATGTTCGGGGTCCAAGAGACCCAGTACTTC.

J is TRBJ2-7 and V is TRBV5-1, with 11 nucleotides matching TRBD2. Germline-derived CDR1 and CDR2 are SGHRS and YFSETQ. The CDR3 length is 16 residues. J lost 0 bases, V lost 3 bases, and 5 bases had no gene match. CDR3 bases: TGCGCCAGCAGCTCTTTGACTAGCGGGACCTCCTACGAGCAGTACTTC. It encodes CASSSLTSGTSYEQYF.

The V call is TRBV4-2, the J call TRBJ2-7; weak D call: TRBD2 (5 bases). In germline, CDR1 is LGHNA, CDR2 YNFKEQ. The V end lost 1 base, the J end lost 7 bases, and 17 bases lay between the germline ends. CDR3 size: 15 residues. CDR3 DNA sequence: TGTGCCAGCAGCCAAGCCCCGAGCCTAGCCGCGGAGCAGTACTTC. Protein product: CASSQAPSLAAEQYF.

The CDR3: CASIPIAGGPLNEQFF. The CDR3 DNA is TGCGCCAGCATCCCGATAGCGGGAGGGCCGTTAAATGAGCAGTTCTTC. The J gene is TRBJ2-1, the V gene TRBV10-1; TRBD2 aligns across 11 bases. Germline assignment: CDR1 WNHNN and CDR2 SYGVQD (reference sequence). The CDR3 loop spans 16 amino acids. Unmatched junction bases numbered 12, after V lost 7 bases and J lost 7 bases.

This clone was counted a few times. V and J are TRBV5-6 and TRBJ1-3; TRBD1 matches at 8 bases. Germline values: CDR1 SGHDT, CDR2 YYEEEE. V shed 3 bases, J shed 4 bases, and the junction held 12 bases outside the gene matches. The CDR3 contains 17 residues. As DNA, the CDR3 is TGTGCCAGCAGCTATCGACAGGGGCTTAAGGAAGGAAACACCATATATTTT. It specifies CASSYRQGLKEGNTIYF. Complete variable domain (other parts from reference TRBV5-6 and TRBJ1-3): DAGVTQSPTHLIKTRGQQVTLRCSPKSGHDTVSWYQQALGQGPQFIFQYYEEEERQRGNFPDRFSGHQFPNYSSELNVNALLLGDSALYLCASSYRQGLKEGNTIYFGEGSWLTVV.

This clone has just one count. This rearrangement joins TRBV5-4 to TRBJ2-2; 7 nucleotides align to TRBD1. This CDR3 comprises 16 residues. The germline CDR1 and CDR2 sequences are SGHNT and YYREEE (reference sequence). After removal of 4 bases from V and 0 bases from J, the junction contained 6 bases not matched to a gene. Written as DNA, the CDR3 is TGTGCCAGCAGCGAAGGGGGCAGGACGAACACCGGGGAGCTGTTTTTT. It is translated as CASSEGGRTNTGELFF.

This sequence joins TRBV2 and TRBJ2-2; TRBD2 is a possible D gene (6 bases). The CDR3 runs 11 residues. Germline V gene data show CDR1 as SNHLY and CDR2 as FYNNEI. Trimming removed 7 bases at V and 6 bases at J, with 6 bases between. The CDR3 is CASKRAGELFF. In DNA, the CDR3 is TGTGCCAGCAAGCGGGCCGGGGAGCTGTTTTTT.

This chain joins TRBV6-5 and TRBJ2-5; TRBD1 might be the D (6 bases). The CDR3 extends over 14 amino acids. Trimming removed 2 bases from V and 2 bases from J, with 9 bases in between. The V gene's germline CDR1 is MNHEY and CDR2 SVGAGI. CDR3 DNA: TGTGCCAGCAGTTACCCGGACAGTCAAGAGACCCAGTACTTC. It encodes CASSYPDSQETQYF.

This CDR3 reads CASSVGAGEYEQYF. CDR3 sequence (DNA): TGTGCCAGCAGCGTAGGCGCAGGGGAGTACGAGCAGTACTTC. The chain recombines TRBV9 with TRBJ2-7; D may be TRBD1 (6 bases). V lost 0 bases to trimming and J lost 4 bases, with 11 bases between them. CDR3 size: 14 residues. CDR1 is SGDLS, CDR2 YYNGEE, per germline.

The chain carries TRBV11-3 and TRBJ2-5, with D maybe TRBD1 (5 bases). Germline V CDR1 and CDR2: SGHNT, YENEEA. CDR3 length equals 12 residues. V was pared by 1 base and J by 10 bases, with 10 bases between. The CDR3 DNA reads as TGTGCCAGCAGCTTAGGTGGGGCCGTCCAGTACTTC. It is translated as CASSLGGAVQYF. Based on the CDR3 plus reference TRBV11-3 and TRBJ2-5, the full variable domain is EAGVVQSPRYKIIEKKQPVAFWCNPISGHNTLYWYLQNLGQGPELLIRYENEEAVDDSQLPKDRFSAERLKGVDSTLKIQPAELGDSAVYLCASSLGGAVQYFGPGTRLLVL.

The chain couples TRBV19 to TRBJ2-1, with a weak D call TRBD2 (6 bases). The CDR3 runs to 15 residues. Trimming cost V 3 bases and J 4 bases, with 13 bases left between them. CDR1 is LNHDA, CDR2 SQIVND, per germline (reference sequence). The CDR3 protein is CASSIGLARYNEQFF. The CDR3 DNA reads as TGTGCCAGTAGTATCGGGCTAGCGCGTTACAATGAGCAGTTCTTC.

The chain employs TRBV12-5 and TRBJ1-1; D uncertain. The CDR3 runs 13 residues. Germline V gene sequence: CDR1 LGHNT, CDR2 FRNRAP. Trimming removed 3 bases at V and 1 base at J, with 6 bases between. Here the CDR3 reads CASGFGRNTEAFF. In DNA form, the CDR3 reads TGTGCTAGTGGTTTTGGGAGGAACACTGAAGCTTTCTTT.

The V call is TRBV19, the J call TRBJ1-3, with a weak D call TRBD1 (5 bases). In germline, CDR1 is LNHDA, CDR2 SQIVND (reference sequence). Trimming removed 6 bases from V and 0 bases from J, with 12 bases in between. CDR3 length: 15 residues. CDR3 sequence reads: CASRSGLHSGNTIYF. In DNA, the CDR3 is TGTGCCAGTAGGTCGGGACTCCACTCTGGAAACACCATATATTTT.

The chain links TRBV5-1 to TRBJ2-5; TRBD1 agrees at 9 bases. Gene TRBJ2-7 matches the end of the DNA better, so the J call may be wrong. The CDR3 is made up of 17 amino acids. Looked up from germline, CDR1 is SGHRS and CDR2 is YFSETQ. The CDR3 protein is CASSGGPLGTGYYEQYF. CDR3 nucleotides: TGCGCCAGCAGCGGGGGCCCCTTGGGGACAGGGTACTACGAGCAGTACTTC.

CDR3 bases: TGCGCCAGCTTAACCGGGACAGGCACAGATACGCAGTATTTT. Translation: CASLTGTGTDTQYF. The rearrangement links TRBV5-1 to TRBJ2-3, with 7 bases aligning to TRBD1. The CDR3 runs 14 residues. Germline lookup yields CDR1 SGHRS and CDR2 YFSETQ. Losses at the gene ends were 7 bases for V and 1 base for J; bases not matched to a gene: 6.

With respect to this clone: The sample has other DNA sequences that encode this CDR3 too. The chain is built from TRBV9 and TRBJ2-3; tentative D call: TRBD2 (5 bases). Trimming shortened V by 0 bases and J by 4 bases, and 12 bases separated the two germline ends. The CDR3 consists of 15 residues. Germline values: CDR1 SGDLS, CDR2 YYNGEE. DNA of the CDR3: TGTGCCAGCAGCGTAGATGGGAGAAACCCAGATACGCAGTATTTT. It yields the protein CASSVDGRNPDTQYF.

The CDR3 reads CASSKGAGLAGGGSYNEQFF. The CDR3 bases are TGTGCCAGCAGCAAAGGTGCGGGACTAGCGGGAGGCGGCTCCTACAATGAGCAGTTCTTC. J is TRBJ2-1 and V is TRBV21-1; TRBD2 reflects the table's D call only, with no check against the DNA. TRBV21-1 is noted as a pseudogene. The CDR3 is 20 residues long.

The chain carries TRBV5-1 and TRBJ2-3; 14 bases line up with TRBD2. V shed 0 bases, J shed 2 bases, and the junction held 5 bases outside the gene matches. From germline, CDR1 is SGHRS and CDR2 YFSETQ. The CDR3 loop spans 18 amino acids. CDR3 sequence reads: CASSLGLAGGSITDTQYF. In nucleotides, the CDR3 is TGCGCCAGCAGCTTGGGACTAGCGGGAGGGTCTATCACAGATACGCAGTATTTT.

This sequence joins TRBV19 and TRBJ2-5, with 8 bases aligning to TRBD1. Trimming removed 5 bases from V and 3 bases from J; junction bases left unmatched: 5. The germline V gene has CDR1 LNHDA and CDR2 SQIVND (reference sequence). The CDR3 is made up of 14 amino acids. The CDR3 spells CASSPWTGKETQYF. The CDR3 DNA reads as TGTGCCAGTAGTCCTTGGACAGGGAAAGAGACCCAGTACTTC. Using reference TRBV19 and TRBJ2-5 for the parts outside the CDR3, the full variable domain is DGGITQSPKYLFRKEGQNVTLSCEQNLNHDAMYWYRQDPGQGLRLIYYSQIVNDFQKGDIAEGYSVSREKKESFPLTVTSAQKNPTAFYLCASSPWTGKETQYFGPGTRLLVL.

V usage is TRBV19 and J usage is TRBJ2-5; 9 bases map to TRBD2. Germline-derived CDR1 and CDR2 are LNHDA and SQIVND (reference sequence). The CDR3 sequence is 15 residues long. J gave up 5 bases and V 2 bases, and 6 bases lay outside the gene matches. CDR3: CASSIIPSGIETQYF. CDR3 DNA sequence: TGTGCCAGTAGTATAATTCCTAGCGGGATTGAGACCCAGTACTTC.

A single count supports this clone. The chain is built from TRBV6-5 and TRBJ2-7, with D possibly TRBD2 on 6 matching bases. This CDR3 region has 15 residues. V was shortened by 2 bases and J by 0 bases, with 11 bases between the two germline ends. Per germline, CDR1 MNHEY and CDR2 SVGAGI. CDR3 DNA sequence: TGTGCCAGCAGTTACGGCGGGAAGAGCTCCTACGAGCAGTACTTC. This gives the protein CASSYGGKSSYEQYF.

This clone was recorded a few times. The chain links TRBV2 to TRBJ2-2; TRBD1 is a possible D gene (6 bases). The V gene lost 6 bases and the J gene lost 5 bases, with 19 bases spanning the gap. The germline V gene encodes CDR1 SNHLY and CDR2 FYNNEI. CDR3 size: 16 residues. The CDR3: CASRGTGKTVTGELFF. The CDR3 DNA follows: TGTGCCAGCAGGGGTACAGGGAAAACGGTAACCGGGGAGCTGTTTTTT.

This chain uses TRBV9 with TRBJ2-7, with TRBD1 as a possible D gene (5 bases). Germline V gene data show CDR1 as SGDLS and CDR2 as YYNGEE. Between the trimmed V and J ends, which lost 3 bases and 4 bases, there was a span of 14 bases. The CDR3 sequence is 14 residues long. CDR3 sequence reads: CASSDDSDGYEQYF. The CDR3, as DNA: TGTGCCAGCAGCGACGACAGTGACGGGTACGAGCAGTACTTC.

The chain uses TRBV19 and TRBJ2-3; weak D call: TRBD2 (7 bases). In germline, CDR1 is LNHDA, CDR2 SQIVND (reference sequence). There are 16 residues in the CDR3. Trimming removed 2 bases from V and 3 bases from J, with 15 bases in between. The CDR3 protein is CASSILGGGPTDTQYF. In DNA, the CDR3 is TGTGCCAGTAGTATATTAGGGGGGGGCCCTACAGATACGCAGTATTTT. The complete variable domain, with remaining parts taken from reference TRBV19 and TRBJ2-3, reads DGGITQSPKYLFRKEGQNVTLSCEQNLNHDAMYWYRQDPGQGLRLIYYSQIVNDFQKGDIAEGYSVSREKKESFPLTVTSAQKNPTAFYLCASSILGGGPTDTQYFGPGTRLTVL.

The CDR3: CASSRGQPNEKLFF. The CDR3 DNA reads TGTGCCAGCAGCCGGGGACAGCCAAATGAAAAACTGTTTTTT. The chain combines TRBV7-9 with TRBJ1-4; 7 nucleotides agree with TRBD1. The germline V gene encodes CDR1 SEHNR and CDR2 FQNEAQ (reference sequence). This CDR3 region has 14 residues. V lost 5 bases, J lost 5 bases, and 5 bases stayed unmatched.